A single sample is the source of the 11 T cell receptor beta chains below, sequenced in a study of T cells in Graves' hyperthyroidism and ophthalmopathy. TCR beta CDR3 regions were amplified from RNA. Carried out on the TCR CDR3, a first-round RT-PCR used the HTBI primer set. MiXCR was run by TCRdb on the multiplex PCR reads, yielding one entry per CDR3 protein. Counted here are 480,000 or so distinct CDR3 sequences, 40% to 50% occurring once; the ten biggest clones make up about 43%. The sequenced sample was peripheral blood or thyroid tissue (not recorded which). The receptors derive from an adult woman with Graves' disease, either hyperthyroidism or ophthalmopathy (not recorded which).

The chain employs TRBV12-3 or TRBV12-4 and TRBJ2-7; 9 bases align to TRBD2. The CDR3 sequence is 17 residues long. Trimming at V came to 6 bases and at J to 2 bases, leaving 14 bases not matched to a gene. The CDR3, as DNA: TGTGCCAGCAGCTATGCTTTTGGGCTAGCGGGACCCTACGAGCAGTACTTC. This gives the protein CASSYAFGLAGPYEQYF.

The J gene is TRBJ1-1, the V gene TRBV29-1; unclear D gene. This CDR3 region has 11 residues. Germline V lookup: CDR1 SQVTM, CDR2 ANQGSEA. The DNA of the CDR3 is TGCACCGCGGAGCCGAACACTGAAGCTTTCTTT. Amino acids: CTAEPNTEAFF.

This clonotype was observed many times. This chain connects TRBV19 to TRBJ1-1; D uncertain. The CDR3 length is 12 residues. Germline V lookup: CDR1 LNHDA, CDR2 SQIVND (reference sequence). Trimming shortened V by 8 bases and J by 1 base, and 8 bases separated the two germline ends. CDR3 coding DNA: TGTGCCAGTGCCCGACAGAACACTGAAGCTTTCTTT. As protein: CASARQNTEAFF.

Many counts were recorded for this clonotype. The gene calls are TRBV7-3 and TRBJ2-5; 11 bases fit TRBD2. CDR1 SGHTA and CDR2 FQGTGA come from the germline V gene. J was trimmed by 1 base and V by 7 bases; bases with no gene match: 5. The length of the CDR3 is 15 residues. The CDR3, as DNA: TGTGCCAGCAACATGACTAGCGGGACCCAAGAGACCCAGTACTTC. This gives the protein CASNMTSGTQETQYF. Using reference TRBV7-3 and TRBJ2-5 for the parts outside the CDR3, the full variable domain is GAGVSQTPSNKVTEKGKYVELRCDPISGHTALYWYRQSLGQGPEFLIYFQGTGAADDSGLPNDRFFAVRPEGSVSTLKIQRTERGDSAVYLCASNMTSGTQETQYFGPGTRLLVL.

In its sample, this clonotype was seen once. The CDR3 region has the DNA TGTGCCAGCAGCTTACCGGGACAGGGGACACCCCTCCACTTT. This sequence encodes CASSLPGQGTPLHF. J is TRBJ1-6 and V is TRBV7-9; 10 positions agree with TRBD1. Germline CDR1 SEHNR, CDR2 FQNEAQ (reference sequence). The ends lost 2 bases at V and 11 bases at J; junction bases unmatched: 3. This CDR3 spans 14 amino acids.

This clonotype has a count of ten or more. The CDR3: CASSLWAGTYQETQYF. The CDR3 coding sequence is TGTGCCAGCAGTTTGTGGGCCGGGACGTACCAAGAGACCCAGTACTTC. The V call is TRBV7-9, the J call TRBJ2-5; tentatively, D is TRBD1 or TRBD2 (5 bases each). Germline loops: CDR1 SEHNR, CDR2 FQNEAQ (reference sequence). CDR3 length: 16 amino acids. The V end lost 6 bases, the J end lost 0 bases, and 17 bases lay between the germline ends.

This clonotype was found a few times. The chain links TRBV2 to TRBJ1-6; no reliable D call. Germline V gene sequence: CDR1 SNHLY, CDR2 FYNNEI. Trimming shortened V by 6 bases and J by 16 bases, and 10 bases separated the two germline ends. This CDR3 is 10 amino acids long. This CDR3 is CASRQAALHF. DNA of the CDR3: TGTGCCAGCAGGCAGGCCGCTCTCCACTTT.

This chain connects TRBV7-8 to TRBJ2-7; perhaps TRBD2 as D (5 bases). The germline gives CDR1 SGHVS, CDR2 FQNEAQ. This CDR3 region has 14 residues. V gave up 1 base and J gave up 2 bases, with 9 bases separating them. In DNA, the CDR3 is TGTGCCAGCAGCTTAGAGAGGGTACCCTACGAGCAGTACTTC. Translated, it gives CASSLERVPYEQYF.

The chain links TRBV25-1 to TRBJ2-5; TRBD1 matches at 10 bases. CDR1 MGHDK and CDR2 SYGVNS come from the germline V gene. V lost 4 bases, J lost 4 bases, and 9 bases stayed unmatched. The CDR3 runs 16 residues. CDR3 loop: CASSARTGTGVETQYF. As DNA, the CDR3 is TGTGCCAGCAGTGCTAGGACCGGGACAGGGGTAGAGACCCAGTACTTC. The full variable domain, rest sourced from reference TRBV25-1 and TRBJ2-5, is EADIYQTPRYLVIGTGKKITLECSQTMGHDKMYWYQQDPGMELHLIHYSYGVNSTEKGDLSSESTVSRIRTEHFPLTLESARPSHTSQYLCASSARTGTGVETQYFGPGTRLLVL.

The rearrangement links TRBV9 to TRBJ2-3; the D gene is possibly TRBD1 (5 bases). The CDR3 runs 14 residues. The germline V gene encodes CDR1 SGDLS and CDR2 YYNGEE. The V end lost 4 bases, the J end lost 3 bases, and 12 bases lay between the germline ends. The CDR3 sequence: CASSHRRQTDTQYF. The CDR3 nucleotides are TGTGCCAGCAGCCACCGCCGACAGACAGATACGCAGTATTTT.

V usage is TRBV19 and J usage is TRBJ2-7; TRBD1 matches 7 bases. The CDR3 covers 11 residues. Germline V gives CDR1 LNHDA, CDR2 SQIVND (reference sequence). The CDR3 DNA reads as TGTGTCCCGGGACAGCACTACGAGCAGTACTTC. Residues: CVPGQHYEQYF.